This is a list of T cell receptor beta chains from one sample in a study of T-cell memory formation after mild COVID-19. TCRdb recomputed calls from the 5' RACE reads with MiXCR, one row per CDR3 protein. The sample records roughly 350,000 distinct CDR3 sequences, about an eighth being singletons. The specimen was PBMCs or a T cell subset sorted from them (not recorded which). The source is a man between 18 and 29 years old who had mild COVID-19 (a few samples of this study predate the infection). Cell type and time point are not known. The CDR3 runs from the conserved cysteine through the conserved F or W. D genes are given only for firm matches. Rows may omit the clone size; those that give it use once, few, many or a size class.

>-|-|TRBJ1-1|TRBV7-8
TGTGCCAGCAGCTTAGCGCGGCGGGGAAGATTGAACACTGAAGCTTTCTTT
CASSLARRGRLNTEAFF
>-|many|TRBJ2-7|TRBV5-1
TGCGCCAGCAGCTGGGGGAGACACGGCGAGCAGTACTTC
CASSWGRHGEQYF
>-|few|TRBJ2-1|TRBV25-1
TGTGCCAGCAGTGTAAGGTCTTCCTACAATGAGCAGTTCTTC
CASSVRSSYNEQFF
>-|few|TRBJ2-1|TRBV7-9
TGTGCCAGCAGCTTGCGCGTGGCAGGGGACACCAATGAGCAGTTCTTC
CASSLRVAGDTNEQFF
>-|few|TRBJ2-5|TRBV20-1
TGCAGTGCTAGAGATATGACAGGTGGACAAGAGAACCAGTACTTC
CSARDMTGGQENQYF
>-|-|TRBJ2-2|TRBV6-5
TGTGCCAGCAGTTACTCGACCGGCGGCACCGGGGAGCTGTTTTTT
CASSYSTGGTGELFF
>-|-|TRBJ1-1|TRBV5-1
TGCGCCAGCAGCTTGGACGGGTTTGAAGCTTTCTTT
CASSLDGFEAFF
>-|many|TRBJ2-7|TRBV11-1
TGTGCCAGCAGCAGGTCCGGGACCTACGAGCAGTACTTC
CASSRSGTYEQYF
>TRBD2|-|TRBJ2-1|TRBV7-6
TGTGCCAGCAGCCCAACTAGCGGGGGGGCATGGGAGCAGTTCTTC
CASSPTSGGAWEQFF
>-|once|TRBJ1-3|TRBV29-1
TGCAGCGTTGCATCTAGCTCTGGAAACACCATATATTTT
CSVASSSGNTIYF
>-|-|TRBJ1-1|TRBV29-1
TGCAGCGGGACTCCCAAAGGGAACACTGAAGCTTTCTTT
CSGTPKGNTEAFF
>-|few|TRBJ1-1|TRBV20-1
TGCAGTGCTAGGGACAGAAACACTGAAGCTTTCTTT
CSARDRNTEAFF
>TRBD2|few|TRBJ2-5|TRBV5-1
TGCGCCAGCAGCTTGTTGGGGACTAGCGAAGAGACCCAGTACTTC
CASSLLGTSEETQYF
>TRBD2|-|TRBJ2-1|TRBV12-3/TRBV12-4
TGTGCCTCCTCGTCCCAGGGACTAGGTGAGCAGTTCTTC
CASSSQGLGEQFF
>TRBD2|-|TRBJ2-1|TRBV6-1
TGTGCCAGCATCTCGGGACTAGCGAACAATGAGCAGTTCTTC
CASISGLANNEQFF
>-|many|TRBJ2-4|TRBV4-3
TGCGCCAGCAGCCAAGAAACTGTACCTAAAGCCAAAAACATTCAGTACTTC
CASSQETVPKAKNIQYF
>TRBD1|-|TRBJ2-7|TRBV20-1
TGCAGTGCTAGGGCCGGGACAGGGGGACGATTCTCCTACGAGCAGTACTTC
CSARAGTGGRFSYEQYF
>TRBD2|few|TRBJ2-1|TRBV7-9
TGTGCCAGCAGCCTGGGACTAGGCCAGGTCAATGAGCAGTTCTTC
CASSLGLGQVNEQFF
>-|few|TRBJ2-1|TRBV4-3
TGCGCCAGCAGCCAAGTAGGGGGGCTACAATATGAGCAGTTCTTC
CASSQVGGLQYEQFF
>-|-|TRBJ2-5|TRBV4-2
TGTGCCAGCAGCCAAGCTGGGTGGGGTAAGCAAGAGACCCAGTACTTC
CASSQAGWGKQETQYF
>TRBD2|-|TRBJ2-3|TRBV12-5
TGTGCTAGTGGCCGGGCACTTGGCGGGGGGAGCACAGATACGCAGTATTTT
CASGRALGGGSTDTQYF
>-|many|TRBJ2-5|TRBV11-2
TGTGCCAGCAGCCGGGCGGGCGGTGGGGAGACCCAGTACTTC
CASSRAGGGETQYF
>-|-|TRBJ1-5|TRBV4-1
TGCGCCAGCAGCCAAGGTTCGCGACTTTTGGGCAATCAGCCCCAGCATTTT
CASSQGSRLLGNQPQHF
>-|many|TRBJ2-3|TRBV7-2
TGTGCCAGCAGCTTAGTGGCGGGGTTGAGCACAGATACGCAGTATTTT
CASSLVAGLSTDTQYF
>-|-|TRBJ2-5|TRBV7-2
TGTGCCAGCAGCTTAGACGGGCCCCAGACCCAGTACTTC
CASSLDGPQTQYF
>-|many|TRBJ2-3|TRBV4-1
TGCGCCAGCGGGGCACTCGCCGGAATCACAGATACGCAGTATTTT
CASGALAGITDTQYF
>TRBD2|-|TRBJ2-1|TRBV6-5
TGTGCCAGCAATCCCCGTCGGGGGGTAGGCTACAATGAGCAGTTCTTC
CASNPRRGVGYNEQFF